Reported below is one T cell receptor (beta chain). Its antigen remains unidentified. CDR3 length: 17 amino acids. Germline CDR1 SGDLS, CDR2 YYNGEE. V gave up 3 bases and J gave up 3 bases; unmatched junction bases: 7. The record originates from a study of lymphopenia after photon versus proton radiotherapy. The table came from immunoSEQ multiplex PCR; TCRdb's copy has only in-frame clones and leaves some out. The sample contains approximately 91,000 clones, around four fifths of which appear only once. Study-level points and caveats: A bigger post-nadir fall in TCR diversity correlated inversely with survival time in deceased patients. Photon-treated patients lost naive T cells and TCR diversity; proton-treated stayed stable. Survival link was tested only in deceased patients; proton benefit remains a possibility. After the lymphocyte nadir, photon-treated repertoires showed oligoclonal expansion, especially of CD8+ Temra cells.

Sequenced here: peripheral blood, sampled from a patient treated with proton-based radiotherapy. The rearrangement joins TRBV9 to TRBJ1-3; 12 bases match TRBD1. The source is a man aged 55 to 70 with pancreatic cancer. This chain's CDR3 is CASSAPGTGGVGNTIYF. In nucleotides, the CDR3 is TGTGCCAGCAGCGCCCCCGGGACAGGGGGCGTTGGAAACACCATATATTTT. Looking up the rest from reference TRBV9 and TRBJ1-3 gives the full variable domain: DSGVTQTPKHLITATGQRVTLRCSPRSGDLSVYWYQQSLDQGLQFLIQYYNGEERAKGNILERFSAQQFPDLHSELNLSSLELGDSALYFCASSAPGTGGVGNTIYFGEGSWLTVV.